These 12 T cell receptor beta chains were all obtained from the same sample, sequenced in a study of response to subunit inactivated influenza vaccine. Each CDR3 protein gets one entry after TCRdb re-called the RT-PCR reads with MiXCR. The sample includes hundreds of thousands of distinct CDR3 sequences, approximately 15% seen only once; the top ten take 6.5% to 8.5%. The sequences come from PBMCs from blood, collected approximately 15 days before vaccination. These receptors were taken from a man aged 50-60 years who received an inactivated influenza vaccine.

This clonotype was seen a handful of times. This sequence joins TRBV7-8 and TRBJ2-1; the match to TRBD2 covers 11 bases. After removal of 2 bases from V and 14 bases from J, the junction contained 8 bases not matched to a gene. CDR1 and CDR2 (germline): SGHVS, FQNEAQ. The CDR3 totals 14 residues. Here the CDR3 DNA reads TGTGCCAGCAGCTTACTGGCTAGCGGGGGGCCGGAGTTCTTC. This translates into CASSLLASGGPEFF.

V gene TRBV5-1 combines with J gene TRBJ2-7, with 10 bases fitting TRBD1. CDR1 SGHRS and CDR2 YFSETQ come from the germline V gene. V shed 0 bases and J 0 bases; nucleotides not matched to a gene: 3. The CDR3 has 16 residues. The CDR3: CASSLAWDRGSYEQYF. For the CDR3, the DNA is TGCGCCAGCAGCTTGGCCTGGGACAGGGGCTCCTACGAGCAGTACTTC.

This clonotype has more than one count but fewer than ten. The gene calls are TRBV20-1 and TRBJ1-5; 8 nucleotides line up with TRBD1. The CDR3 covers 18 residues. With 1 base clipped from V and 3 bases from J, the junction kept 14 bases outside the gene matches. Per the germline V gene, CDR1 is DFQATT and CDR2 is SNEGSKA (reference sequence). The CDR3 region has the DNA TGCAGTGCTAGAGCCGTTCCTAGCAGGGGGCGAGACAATCAGCCCCAGCATTTT. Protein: CSARAVPSRGRDNQPQHF.

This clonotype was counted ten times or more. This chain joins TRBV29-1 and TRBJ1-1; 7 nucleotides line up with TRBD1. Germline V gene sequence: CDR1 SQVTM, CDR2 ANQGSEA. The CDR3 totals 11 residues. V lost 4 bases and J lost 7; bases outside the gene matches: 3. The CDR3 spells CSVGQGGEAFF. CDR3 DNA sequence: TGCAGCGTTGGACAGGGAGGTGAAGCTTTCTTT.

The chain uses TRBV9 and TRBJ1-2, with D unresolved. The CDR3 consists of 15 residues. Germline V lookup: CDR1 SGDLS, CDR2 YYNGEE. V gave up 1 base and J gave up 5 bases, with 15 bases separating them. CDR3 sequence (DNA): TGTGCCAGCAGCGTAAGCCTTGGCCTTGGGTATGGCTACACCTTC. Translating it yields CASSVSLGLGYGYTF.

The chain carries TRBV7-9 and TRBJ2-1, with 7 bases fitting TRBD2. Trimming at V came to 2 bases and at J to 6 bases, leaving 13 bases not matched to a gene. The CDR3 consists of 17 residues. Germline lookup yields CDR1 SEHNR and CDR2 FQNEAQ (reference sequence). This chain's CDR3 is CASSLLAGSGAVNEQFF. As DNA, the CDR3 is TGTGCCAGCAGCTTATTAGCTGGCAGCGGGGCAGTCAATGAGCAGTTCTTC.

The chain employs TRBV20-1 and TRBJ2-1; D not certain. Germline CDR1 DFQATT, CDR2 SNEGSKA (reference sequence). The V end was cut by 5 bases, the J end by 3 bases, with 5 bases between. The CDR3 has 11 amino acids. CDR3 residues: CSAGFYNEQFF. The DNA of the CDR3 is TGCAGTGCTGGGTTCTACAATGAGCAGTTCTTC.

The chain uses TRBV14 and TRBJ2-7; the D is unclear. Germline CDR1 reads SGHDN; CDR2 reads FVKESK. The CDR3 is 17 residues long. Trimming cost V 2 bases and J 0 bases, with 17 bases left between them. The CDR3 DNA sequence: TGTGCCAGCAGCCAATGGTATGCGCAGGTAACCTCCTACGAGCAGTACTTC. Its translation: CASSQWYAQVTSYEQYF.

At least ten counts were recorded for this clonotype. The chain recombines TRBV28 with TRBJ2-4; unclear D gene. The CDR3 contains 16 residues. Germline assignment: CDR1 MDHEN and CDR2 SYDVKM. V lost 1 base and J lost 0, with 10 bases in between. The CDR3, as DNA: TGTGCCAGCAGTTTATTTGGCGGCTTAGCCAAAAACATTCAGTACTTC. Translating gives CASSLFGGLAKNIQYF.

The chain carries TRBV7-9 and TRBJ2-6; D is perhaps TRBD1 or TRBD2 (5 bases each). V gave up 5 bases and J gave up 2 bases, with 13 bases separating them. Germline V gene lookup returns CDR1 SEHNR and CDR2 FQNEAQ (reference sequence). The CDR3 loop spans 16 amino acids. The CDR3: CASSQGPGPGANVLTF. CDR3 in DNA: TGTGCCAGCAGCCAGGGACCTGGGCCTGGGGCCAACGTCCTGACTTTC.

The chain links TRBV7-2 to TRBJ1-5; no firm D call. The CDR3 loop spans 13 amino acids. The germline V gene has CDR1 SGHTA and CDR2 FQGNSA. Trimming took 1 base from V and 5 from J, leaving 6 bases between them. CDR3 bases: TGTGCCAGCAGCTTAGATTGGTATCAGCCCCAGCATTTT. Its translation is CASSLDWYQPQHF.

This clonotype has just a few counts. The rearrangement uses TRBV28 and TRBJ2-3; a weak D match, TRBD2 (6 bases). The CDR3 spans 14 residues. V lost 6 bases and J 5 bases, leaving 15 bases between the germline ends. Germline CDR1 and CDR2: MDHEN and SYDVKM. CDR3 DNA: TGTGCCAGCAGAGGGACTGGCTGGGGAGATACGCAGTATTTT. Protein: CASRGTGWGDTQYF.